This T cell receptor beta chain was profiled in a study of CD8+ T cells in alopecia areata. General study findings and limits: With just one nonresponder, it is still uncertain whether baseline CD8+ expansion relates to response. Within the top 100, expanded CD8+ clones significantly decreased with tofacitinib, as did scalp clonality. Especially in alopecia totalis/universalis, lesional scalp showed greater clonality than normal scalp did.

Note on this clone: What it recognizes is unknown.

Reverse transcribed after extraction, RNA yielded cDNA as the sequencing template. Profiled with immunoSEQ multiplex PCR; TCRdb holds only in-frame clones, not every one. The sample carries fewer than 110,000 clones, 65% to 85% recorded once. Treatment described: oral pan-JAK inhibitor, 5-10 mg twice daily. Specimens obtained from alopecia areata patients comprised lesional scalp punch biopsies and peripheral blood. The CDR3 is made up of 13 amino acids. CDR1 and CDR2 from the germline V gene are GTSNPN and SVGIG (reference sequence). V lost 1 base and J 6 bases, leaving 10 bases between the germline ends.

The V and J genes are TRBV30 and TRBJ1-5, with TRBD1 as a possible D gene (5 bases). The sequence came from a human donor with alopecia areata. Here the sequenced sample was CD8+ T cells sorted from blood, taken at week 24, from a patient treated with tofacitinib. The chain's CDR3 is CAWSGGGVQPQHF. The CDR3 DNA sequence: TGTGCCTGGAGTGGTGGGGGGGTTCAGCCCCAGCATTTT.